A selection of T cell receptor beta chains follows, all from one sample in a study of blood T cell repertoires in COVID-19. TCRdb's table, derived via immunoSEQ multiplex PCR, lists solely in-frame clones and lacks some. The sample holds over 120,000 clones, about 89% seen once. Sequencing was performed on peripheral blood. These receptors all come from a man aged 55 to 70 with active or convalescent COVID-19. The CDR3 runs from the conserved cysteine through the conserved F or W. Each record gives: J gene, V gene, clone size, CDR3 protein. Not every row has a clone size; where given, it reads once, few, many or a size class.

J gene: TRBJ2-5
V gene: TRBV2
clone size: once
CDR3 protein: CATKGALGAETQYF

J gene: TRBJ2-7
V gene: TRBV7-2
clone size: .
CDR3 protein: CASSRTRSTLDEQYF

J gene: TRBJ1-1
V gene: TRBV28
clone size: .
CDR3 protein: CASSRPGTGRTEAFF

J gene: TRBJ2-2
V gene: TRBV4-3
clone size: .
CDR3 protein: CASSQISGGRAGELFF

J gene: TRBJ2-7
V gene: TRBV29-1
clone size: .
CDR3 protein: CSVTGGVGEQYF

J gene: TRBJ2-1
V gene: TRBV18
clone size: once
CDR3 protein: CASSPGLANEQFF

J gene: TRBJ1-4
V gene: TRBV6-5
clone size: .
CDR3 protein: CASSYSNRVDEKLFF

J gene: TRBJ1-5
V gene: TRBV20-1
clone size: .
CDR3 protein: CSASLRGKRDQPQHF

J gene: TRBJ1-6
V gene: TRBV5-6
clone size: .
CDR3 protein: CASSLARGNSPLHF

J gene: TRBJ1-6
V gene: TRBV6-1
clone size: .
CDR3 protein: CASSEVQGGRHSPLHF

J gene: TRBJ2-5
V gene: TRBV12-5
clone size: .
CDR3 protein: CASASSGGSETQYF

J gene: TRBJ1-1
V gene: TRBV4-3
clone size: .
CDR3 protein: CASSQDFGNTEAFF

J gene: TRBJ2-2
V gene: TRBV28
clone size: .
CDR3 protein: CASSFGGGQGNTGELFF

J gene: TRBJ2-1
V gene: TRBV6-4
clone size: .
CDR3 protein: CASTPQGGGEQFF

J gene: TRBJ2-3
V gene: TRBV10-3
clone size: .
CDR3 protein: CAIKEGSEDTQYF

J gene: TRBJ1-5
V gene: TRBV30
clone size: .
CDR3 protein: CAWSLQQGIQPQHF

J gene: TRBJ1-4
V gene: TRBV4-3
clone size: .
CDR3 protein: CASSHGVGGETEKLFF

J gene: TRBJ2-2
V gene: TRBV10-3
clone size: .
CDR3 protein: CAIKGQGLWETGELFF

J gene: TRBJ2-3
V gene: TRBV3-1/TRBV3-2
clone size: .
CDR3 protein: CASSQDPLAGGLGDTQYF

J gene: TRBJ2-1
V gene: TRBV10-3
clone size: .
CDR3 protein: CAISESRGPDNEQFF

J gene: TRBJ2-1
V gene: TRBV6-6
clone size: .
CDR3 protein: CASSALYNEQFF

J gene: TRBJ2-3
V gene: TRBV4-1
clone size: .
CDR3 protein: CASSDYTGTSTDTQYF

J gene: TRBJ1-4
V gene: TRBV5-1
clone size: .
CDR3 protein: CASSLDGAREKLFF

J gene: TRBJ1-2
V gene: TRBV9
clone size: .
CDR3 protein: CASWGTRPGGYTF

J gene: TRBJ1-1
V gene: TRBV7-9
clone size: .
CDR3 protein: CASSLTAEAFF

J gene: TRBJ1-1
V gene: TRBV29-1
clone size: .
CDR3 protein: CSVAWTGETEAFF

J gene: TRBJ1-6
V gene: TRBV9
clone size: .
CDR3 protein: CASSVGTGAEYNSPLHF

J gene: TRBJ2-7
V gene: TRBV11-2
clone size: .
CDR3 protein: CASSFRGSTDYEQYF

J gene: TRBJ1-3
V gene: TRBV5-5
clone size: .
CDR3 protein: CASSGGLRSSGNTIYF

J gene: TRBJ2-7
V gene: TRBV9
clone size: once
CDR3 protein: CASSPQGAGRHEQYF

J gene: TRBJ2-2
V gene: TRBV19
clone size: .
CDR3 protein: CASSSYRDRGWAGELFF

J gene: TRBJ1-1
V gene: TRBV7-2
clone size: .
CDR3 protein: CASSPTREAFF

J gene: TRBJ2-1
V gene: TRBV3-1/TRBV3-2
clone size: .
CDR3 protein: CASSRPTSGGPNEQFF

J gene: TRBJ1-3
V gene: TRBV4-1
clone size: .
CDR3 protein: CASSQGGGQGRFGNTIYF

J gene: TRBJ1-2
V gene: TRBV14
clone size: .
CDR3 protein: CASSPYEGGNYGYTF

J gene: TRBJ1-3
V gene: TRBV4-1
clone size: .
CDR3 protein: CASSRSQGGGNTIYF

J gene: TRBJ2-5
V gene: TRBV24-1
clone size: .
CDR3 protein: CATSHSGSQETQYF

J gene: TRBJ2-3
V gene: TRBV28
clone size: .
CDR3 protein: CASSPRMGGIVDTQYF

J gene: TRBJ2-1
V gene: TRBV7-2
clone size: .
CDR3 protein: CASSSTTGGGVDEQFF

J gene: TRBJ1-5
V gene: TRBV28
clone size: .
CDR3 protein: CASSLRGNGAQPQHF

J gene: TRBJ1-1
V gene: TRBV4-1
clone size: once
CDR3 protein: CASSRQRLLGTGETEAFF

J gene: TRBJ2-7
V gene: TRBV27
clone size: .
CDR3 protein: CASSLKGTGVYEQYF

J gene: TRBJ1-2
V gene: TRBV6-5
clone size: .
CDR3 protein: CASKTGNYGYTF

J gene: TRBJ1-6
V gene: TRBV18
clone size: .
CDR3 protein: CASSPMTEAPLHF

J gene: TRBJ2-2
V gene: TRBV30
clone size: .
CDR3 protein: CAWRTRGAAGELFF

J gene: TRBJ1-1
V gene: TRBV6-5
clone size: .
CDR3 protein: CASSMDRGNTEAFF

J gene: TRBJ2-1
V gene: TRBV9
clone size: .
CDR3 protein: CASSVLAGGPAVEQFF

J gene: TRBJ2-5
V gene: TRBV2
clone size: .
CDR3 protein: CASSGDGIQETQYF

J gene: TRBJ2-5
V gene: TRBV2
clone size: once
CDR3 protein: CASSTASGGETQYF

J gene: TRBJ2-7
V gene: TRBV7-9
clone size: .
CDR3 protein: CASSQGLAGAEQYF

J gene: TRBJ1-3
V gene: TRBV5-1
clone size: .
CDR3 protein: CASSLYGGNTIYF

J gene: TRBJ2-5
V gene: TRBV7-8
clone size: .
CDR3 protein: CASSLSRGRETQYF

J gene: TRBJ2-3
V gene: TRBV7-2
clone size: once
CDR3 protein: CASSLTGEGADTQYF

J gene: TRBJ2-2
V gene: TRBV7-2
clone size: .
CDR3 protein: CASSPRLAGGSGELFF

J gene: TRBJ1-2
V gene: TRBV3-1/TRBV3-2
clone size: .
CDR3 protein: CASSQDQGTYGYTF